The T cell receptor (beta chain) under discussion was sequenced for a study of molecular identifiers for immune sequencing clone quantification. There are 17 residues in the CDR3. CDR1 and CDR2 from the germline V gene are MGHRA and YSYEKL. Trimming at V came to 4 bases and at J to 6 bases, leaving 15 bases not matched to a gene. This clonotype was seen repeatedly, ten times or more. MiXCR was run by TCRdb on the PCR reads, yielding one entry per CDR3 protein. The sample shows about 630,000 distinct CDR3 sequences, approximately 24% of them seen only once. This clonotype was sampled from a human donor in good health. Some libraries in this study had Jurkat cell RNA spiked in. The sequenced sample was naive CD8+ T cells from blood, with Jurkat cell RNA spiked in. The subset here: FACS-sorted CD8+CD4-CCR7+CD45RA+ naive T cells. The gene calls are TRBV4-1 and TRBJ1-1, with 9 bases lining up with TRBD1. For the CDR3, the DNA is TGCGCCAGCAGCCTCCATGGACAGGGGCCCATCGGATCTGAAGCTTTCTTT. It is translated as CASSLHGQGPIGSEAFF.